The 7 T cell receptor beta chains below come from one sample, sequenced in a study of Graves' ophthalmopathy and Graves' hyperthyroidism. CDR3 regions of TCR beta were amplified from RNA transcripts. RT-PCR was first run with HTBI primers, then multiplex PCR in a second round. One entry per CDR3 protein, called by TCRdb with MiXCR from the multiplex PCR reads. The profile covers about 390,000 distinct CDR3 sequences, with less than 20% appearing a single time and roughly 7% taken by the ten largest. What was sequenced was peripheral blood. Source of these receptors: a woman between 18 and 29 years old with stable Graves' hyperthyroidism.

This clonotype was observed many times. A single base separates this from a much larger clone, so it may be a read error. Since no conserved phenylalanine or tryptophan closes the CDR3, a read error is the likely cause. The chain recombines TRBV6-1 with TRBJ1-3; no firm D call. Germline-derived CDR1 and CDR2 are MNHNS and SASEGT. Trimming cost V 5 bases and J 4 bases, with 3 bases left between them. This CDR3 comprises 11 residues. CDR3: CASSTGNTIYS. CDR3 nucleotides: TGTGCCAGCAGTACGGGAAACACCATATATTCT.

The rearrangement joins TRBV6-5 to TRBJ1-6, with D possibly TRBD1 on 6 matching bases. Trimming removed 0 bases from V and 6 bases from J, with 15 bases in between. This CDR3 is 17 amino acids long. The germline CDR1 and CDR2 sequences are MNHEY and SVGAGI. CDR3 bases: TGTGCCAGCAGTTACTCGACCGGGGGGGCTGGTAATTCACCCCTCCACTTT. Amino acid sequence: CASSYSTGGAGNSPLHF.

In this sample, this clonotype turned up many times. In DNA form, the CDR3 reads TGTGCCAGCAGTTACAGGAGAGAAACCTACGAGCAGTACTTC. Its protein product is CASSYRRETYEQYF. This rearrangement joins TRBV6-5 to TRBJ2-7, with D unclear. Between the trimmed V and J ends, which lost 2 bases and 2 bases, there was a span of 10 bases. CDR3 size: 14 residues. The germline V gene encodes CDR1 MNHEY and CDR2 SVGAGI.

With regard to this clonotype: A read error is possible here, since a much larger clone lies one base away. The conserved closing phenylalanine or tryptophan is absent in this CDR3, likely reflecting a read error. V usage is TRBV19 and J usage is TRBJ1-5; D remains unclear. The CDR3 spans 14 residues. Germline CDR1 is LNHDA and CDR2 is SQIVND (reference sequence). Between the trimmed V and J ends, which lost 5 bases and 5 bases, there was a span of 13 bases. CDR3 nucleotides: TGTGCCAGTAGTTCCCCTGCGGCCGATCAGCCCCAGCATTCT. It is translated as CASSSPAADQPQHS.

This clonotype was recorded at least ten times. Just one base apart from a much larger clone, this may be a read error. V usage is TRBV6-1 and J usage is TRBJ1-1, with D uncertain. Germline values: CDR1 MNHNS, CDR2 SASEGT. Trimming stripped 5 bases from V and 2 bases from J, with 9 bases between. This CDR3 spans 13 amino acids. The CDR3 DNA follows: TGTGCCAGCAGTAAAAGACACAACACTGAAGCTTTCTTT. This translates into CASSKRHNTEAFF.

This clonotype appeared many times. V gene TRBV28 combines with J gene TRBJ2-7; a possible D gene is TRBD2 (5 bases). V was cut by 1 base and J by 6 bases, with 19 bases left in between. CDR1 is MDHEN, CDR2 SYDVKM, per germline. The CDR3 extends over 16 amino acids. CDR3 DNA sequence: TGTGCCAGCAGTTTATCCCCGTGGGTGGCGGCGGGCGAGCAGTACTTC. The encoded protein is CASSLSPWVAAGEQYF.

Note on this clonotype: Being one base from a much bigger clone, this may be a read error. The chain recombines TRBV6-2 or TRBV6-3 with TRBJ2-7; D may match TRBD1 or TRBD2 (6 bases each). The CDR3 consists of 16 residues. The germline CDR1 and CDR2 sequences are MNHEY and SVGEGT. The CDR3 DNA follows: TGTGCCAGCAGTTCCGACTCCTCCGGGGGCGTGTACGGGCAGTACTTC. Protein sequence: CASSSDSSGGVYGQYF.